Listed here are 9 T cell receptor beta chains from one sample, sequenced in a study of cytomegalovirus exposure and HLA in healthy donors. The primer mix had 60 Vbeta and 13 Jbeta primers. TCRdb's copy holds only in-frame clones and misses some; the assay was immunoSEQ multiplex PCR. Of fewer than 85,000 clones listed, roughly 79% are singletons. The sample was PBMCs. These receptor sequences come from a male donor in good health and CMV-seropositive.

This chain connects TRBV5-5 to TRBJ2-6; D is undetermined. Trimming cost V 0 bases and J 0 bases, with 7 bases left between them. The length of the CDR3 is 16 residues. Germline assignment: CDR1 SGHKS and CDR2 YYEKEE (reference sequence). The CDR3 nucleotides read TGTGCCAGCAGCTTGGCCCAGGCCTCTGGGGCCAACGTCCTGACTTTC. Translated: CASSLAQASGANVLTF.

V and J are TRBV4-3 and TRBJ1-1, with a weak D call TRBD1 (6 bases). The CDR3 spans 13 residues. V was pared by 6 bases and J by 2 bases, with 10 bases between. Germline V gene data show CDR1 as LGHNA and CDR2 as YSLEER. CDR3 sequence (DNA): TGCGCCAGCAGTAGGGGGAGTAACACTGAAGCTTTCTTT. Translation: CASSRGSNTEAFF.

This chain joins TRBV19 and TRBJ2-1, with TRBD2 matching over 10 bases. V shed 1 base and J 5 bases; nucleotides not matched to a gene: 2. The CDR3 sequence is 15 residues long. Germline lookup yields CDR1 LNHDA and CDR2 SQIVND (reference sequence). CDR3: CASSIGTSGNNEQFF. The CDR3 nucleotides read TGTGCCAGTAGTATAGGGACTAGCGGAAACAATGAGCAGTTCTTC.

CDR3: CASSSGTANFQETQYF. Here the CDR3 DNA reads TGTGCCAGCAGCTCCGGGACAGCAAATTTTCAAGAGACCCAGTACTTC. The chain employs TRBV28 and TRBJ2-5; 7 bases align to TRBD1. Germline assignment: CDR1 MDHEN and CDR2 SYDVKM. With 6 bases clipped from V and 2 bases from J, the junction kept 12 bases outside the gene matches. CDR3 length: 16 residues.

The CDR3 nucleotides are TGTGCCAGCAGTTCGGGCAGGGGGTATTATGGCTACACCTTC. This sequence encodes CASSSGRGYYGYTF. The chain uses TRBV28 and TRBJ1-2; 7 nucleotides agree with TRBD1. Germline V lookup: CDR1 MDHEN, CDR2 SYDVKM. V trimming: 4 bases; J trimming: 5 bases; junction bases outside the gene matches: 7. The CDR3 loop spans 14 amino acids.

The gene calls are TRBV30 and TRBJ2-7; TRBD2 matches at 10 bases. The CDR3 contains 14 residues. Germline V gene data show CDR1 as GTSNPN and CDR2 as SVGIG (reference sequence). J lost 2 bases, V lost 4 bases, and 5 bases had no gene match. This CDR3 is CAWTPAGGPYEQYF. CDR3 in DNA: TGTGCCTGGACCCCAGCGGGAGGGCCCTACGAGCAGTACTTC.

The table lists this clone with a few counts. The chain recombines TRBV18 with TRBJ1-4; a weak D match, TRBD1 (5 bases). The V end was cut by 1 base, the J end by 5 bases, with 14 bases between. CDR3 size: 16 residues. Germline assignment: CDR1 KGHSH and CDR2 LQKENI. The CDR3 DNA follows: TGTGCCAGCTCACCACAGGGGTACAGGACGAATGAAAAACTGTTTTTT. This codes for CASSPQGYRTNEKLFF. Full variable domain (remainder filled in from reference TRBV18 and TRBJ1-4): NAGVMQNPRHLVRRRGQEARLRCSPMKGHSHVYWYRQLPEEGLKFMVYLQKENIIDESGMPKERFSAEFPKEGPSILRIQQVVRGDSAAYFCASSPQGYRTNEKLFFGSGTQLSVL.

The rearrangement links TRBV6-1 to TRBJ1-5, with 7 nucleotides matching TRBD1. Germline CDR1 MNHNS, CDR2 SASEGT. Trimming at V came to 7 bases and at J to 10 bases, leaving 7 bases not matched to a gene. The CDR3 runs 12 residues. Written as DNA, the CDR3 is TGTGCCAGCAAAGGGACAGAACGCCCCCAGCATTTT. Its translation: CASKGTERPQHF.

The chain couples TRBV11-2 to TRBJ2-1; TRBD2 aligns across 9 bases. CDR1 and CDR2 from the germline V gene are SGHAT and FQNNGV. The CDR3 has 14 residues. The trim removed 8 bases at V and 0 bases at J, leaving 2 bases unmatched. CDR3 residues: CASRGGGSYNEQFF. CDR3 DNA sequence: TGTGCCAGCCGCGGGGGGGGCTCCTACAATGAGCAGTTCTTC.